The T cell receptor beta chain under discussion was sequenced for a study of shared clonotypes between healthy human individuals. Per germline, CDR1 SGHRS and CDR2 YFSETQ. The CDR3 totals 14 residues. V was clipped by 3 bases and J by 6 bases, with 13 bases between them. TCRdb keeps only in-frame clones here, not all; method: immunoSEQ multiplex PCR. Of roughly 1,000,000 clones listed, roughly 74% are singletons. The chain is built from TRBV5-1 and TRBJ2-1; the D call may be TRBD1 or TRBD2 (5 bases each). Sequencing was performed on memory CD4+ T cells from PBMCs. Subset denoted: CD45RA-negative fraction. The origin of this receptor is a young man in good health. Some clones in this sample may be carry-over from other donors' samples. The CDR3 DNA follows: TGCGCCAGCAGCTCGCTGGTGAGGGGCAATGAGCAGTTCTTC. The encoded protein is CASSSLVRGNEQFF.